This TCR beta chain was found in a study of blood T cell repertoires in COVID-19. Study-wide background: The cDNA or gDNA used as material had been derived from T cells, B-cell-depleted T cells, or PBMCs.

While infection was still active, Seattle patients were enrolled and then followed longitudinally. Per the study methods: Reference gene primers were amplified, and this amplification served to estimate nucleated cell counts. Assay used: immunoSEQ multiplex PCR; TCRdb lists only in-frame clones, some missing. V, J and clone size are taken as reported in that table, and D and trimming were inferred from the DNA itself. In the table there are fewer than 150,000 clones, approximately 85% of which are singletons. V was clipped by 5 bases and J by 5 bases; unmatched bases: 5. CDR3 length: 14 residues. Germline CDR1 SGHVS, CDR2 FQNEAQ.

The sequenced sample consisted of peripheral blood. J is TRBJ2-7 and V is TRBV7-8, with 11 nucleotides matching TRBD2. The sequence was obtained from an older woman with COVID-19, enrolled during active disease. CDR3 region: CASSPMGLADEQYF. The CDR3 DNA reads as TGTGCCAGCAGCCCGATGGGACTAGCGGACGAGCAGTACTTC. The variable domain in full, with the rest retrieved from reference TRBV7-8 and TRBJ2-7, is GAGVSQSPRYKVAKRGQDVALRCDPISGHVSLFWYQQALGQGPEFLTYFQNEAQLDKSGLPSDRFFAERPEGSVSTLKIQRTQQEDSAVYLCASSPMGLADEQYFGPGTRLTVT.